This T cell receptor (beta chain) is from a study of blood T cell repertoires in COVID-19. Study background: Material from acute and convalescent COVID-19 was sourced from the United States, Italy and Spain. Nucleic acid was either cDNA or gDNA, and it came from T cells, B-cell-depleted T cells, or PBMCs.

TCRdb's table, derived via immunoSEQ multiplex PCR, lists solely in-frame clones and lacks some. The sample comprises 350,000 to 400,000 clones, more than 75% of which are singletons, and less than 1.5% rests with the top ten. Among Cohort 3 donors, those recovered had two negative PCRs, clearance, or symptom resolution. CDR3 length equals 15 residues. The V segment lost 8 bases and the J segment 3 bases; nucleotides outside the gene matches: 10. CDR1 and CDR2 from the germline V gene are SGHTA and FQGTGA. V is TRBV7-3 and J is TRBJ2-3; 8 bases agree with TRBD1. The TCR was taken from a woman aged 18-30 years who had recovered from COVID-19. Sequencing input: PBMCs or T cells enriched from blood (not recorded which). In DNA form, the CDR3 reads TGTGCCAGCTTGCCCTACAGGGGGTGGACAGATACGCAGTATTTT. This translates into CASLPYRGWTDTQYF.